This record looks at one T cell receptor beta chain sequence and its context. Trimming cost V 3 bases and J 2 bases, with 11 bases left between them. This CDR3 has 15 residues. Germline CDR1 SEHNR, CDR2 FQNEAQ (reference sequence). The data are from a study of blood T cell repertoires in COVID-19. Study-level information: Samples came from the United States, Italy and Spain, spanning acute and convalescent COVID-19. Sources were T cells, B-cell-depleted T cells, or PBMCs; the material itself was cDNA or gDNA.

In the study's own analysis: Quantification of nucleated cells was approximated via reference gene primer amplification. Assay used: immunoSEQ multiplex PCR; TCRdb lists only in-frame clones, some missing. The V and J calls and clone size were taken over from that table, and D and trimming were inferred from the DNA. The sample lists more than 60,000 clones; almost 90% were seen once. V usage is TRBV7-9 and J usage is TRBJ2-1, with D perhaps matching TRBD2 (6 bases). The specimen was peripheral blood. The sequence was collected from a middle-aged man with acute or convalescent COVID-19. The CDR3 DNA follows: TGTGCCAGCAGCTTTGGCGGGATCCCCTACAATGAGCAGTTCTTC. Translated: CASSFGGIPYNEQFF. Full variable domain (rest looked up from reference TRBV7-9 and TRBJ2-1): DTGVSQNPRHKITKRGQNVTFRCDPISEHNRLYWYRQTLGQGPEFLTYFQNEAQLEKSRLLSDRFSAERPKGSFSTLEIQRTEQGDSAMYLCASSFGGIPYNEQFFGPGTRLTVL.